This TCR beta chain was profiled in a study of neurological immune-mediated disorders. General study points: HTLV-1-associated myelopathy ranked highest for TCR clonal expansion and multiple sclerosis lowest, beneath healthy controls.

A single run covered 15-18 subjects with over 160 million TCR-beta sequences. TCRdb independently ran MiXCR on the 5' RACE reads; one entry per CDR3 protein. The table records under 30,000 distinct CDR3 sequences, about 6.3% of them present only once. The length of the CDR3 is 11 residues. V shed 0 bases and J shed 7 bases, with 4 bases lying between them. Germline CDR1 and CDR2: SGHAT and FQNNGV. The sample holds many counts of this clonotype. The antigen is not known. This sequence joins TRBV11-2 and TRBJ2-7; D gene unclear. The sequenced sample consisted of PBMCs. This TCR was sampled from a woman in her 40s in good health. The CDR3: CASSLDGEQYF. DNA of the CDR3: TGTGCCAGCAGCTTAGACGGGGAGCAGTACTTC.